These 27 T cell receptor beta chains were sequenced from one sample in a study of blood T cell repertoires in COVID-19. Sequencing was performed with immunoSEQ multiplex PCR; in TCRdb, only in-frame clones are kept and a portion is missing. The sample has some 300,000 clones, approximately 89% seen once. The sequenced sample consisted of PBMCs or T cells enriched from blood (not recorded which). These receptors all come from a woman in her twenties or thirties who had recovered from COVID-19.

V usage is TRBV14 and J usage is TRBJ2-1, with 14 bases that match TRBD2. The V gene end was trimmed by 4 bases and the J gene end by 9 bases; junction bases not matched to a gene: 8. From germline, CDR1 is SGHDN and CDR2 FVKESK. CDR3 length equals 16 residues. This chain's CDR3 is CASSLLGLAGDAEQFF. The CDR3 nucleotides read TGTGCCAGCAGCCTATTGGGACTAGCGGGGGACGCTGAGCAGTTCTTC.

The chain recombines TRBV29-1 with TRBJ1-2, with 8 bases fitting TRBD1. This CDR3 has 13 residues. CDR1 is SQVTM and CDR2 is ANQGSEA in the germline V gene. Trimming removed 6 bases from V and 7 bases from J; junction bases left unmatched: 10. The CDR3, as DNA: TGCAGCGTCGCCTTAACAGGGGGGGGTGGCTACACCTTC. It translates to CSVALTGGGGYTF.

V and J are TRBV9 and TRBJ2-7; D might be TRBD1 (8 bases). There are 15 residues in the CDR3. The V and J ends lost 0 bases and 1 base respectively, with 11 bases between them. CDR1 and CDR2 (germline): SGDLS, YYNGEE. CDR3 DNA: TGTGCCAGCAGCGTAGAACAGGGGGGGTCCTACGAGCAGTACTTC. Protein sequence: CASSVEQGGSYEQYF.

The V gene is TRBV27, the J gene TRBJ2-5; a weak D match, TRBD1 (5 bases). CDR1 MNHEY and CDR2 SMNVEV come from the germline V gene (reference sequence). The V end lost 6 bases, the J end lost 2 bases, and 16 bases lay between the germline ends. This CDR3 has 15 amino acids. The CDR3 DNA reads as TGTGCCAGCAGGGAAGGGGTTGTTCGGCAAGAGACCCAGTACTTC. Encoded protein: CASREGVVRQETQYF.

In DNA form, the CDR3 reads TGTGCCAGCACCCGGGACAGGACTAACTATGGCTACACCTTC. Translated: CASTRDRTNYGYTF. The gene calls are TRBV6-6 and TRBJ1-2; 8 bases line up with TRBD1. The CDR3 consists of 14 residues. V lost 7 bases to trimming and J lost 0 bases; unmatched junction nucleotides: 4. Germline assignment: CDR1 MNHNY and CDR2 SVGAGI (reference sequence).

The chain carries TRBV27 and TRBJ2-7; tentative D call: TRBD2 (6 bases). The CDR3 loop spans 16 amino acids. Trimming pared 6 bases from V and 0 bases from J, leaving 18 bases between. Germline lookup yields CDR1 MNHEY and CDR2 SMNVEV (reference sequence). CDR3 in amino acids: CASSPTGTGVSYEQYF. Here the CDR3 DNA reads TGTGCCAGCAGCCCTACCGGGACGGGGGTCTCCTACGAGCAGTACTTC.

This clone was seen only a few times. The chain is built from TRBV3-1 (or the pseudogene TRBV3-2) and TRBJ1-6; TRBD1 aligns across 7 bases. The CDR3 length is 15 residues. The V and J ends lost 1 base and 9 bases, in that order; junction bases with no gene match: 6. The germline V gene encodes CDR1 LGHDT and CDR2 YNNKEL (reference sequence). DNA of the CDR3: TGTGCCAGCAGCCAAGCAGGGGGTGGTTCTTCACCCCTCCACTTT. Translated, it gives CASSQAGGGSSPLHF.

This chain joins TRBV10-2 and TRBJ1-1, with D perhaps TRBD1 (5 bases). Trimming removed 6 bases at V and 1 base at J, with 9 bases between. This CDR3 region has 13 residues. CDR1 and CDR2 (germline): WSHSY, SAAADI. Here the CDR3 DNA reads TGCGCCAGCAGACCCGACAGGAACACTGAAGCTTTCTTT. It specifies CASRPDRNTEAFF.

In this sample, this clone turned up once. The CDR3 is CASSLAGDRGPIYGYTF. CDR3 nucleotide sequence: TGTGCCAGCAGCTTAGCGGGTGACAGGGGGCCGATCTATGGCTACACCTTC. This chain links TRBV7-9 with TRBJ1-2; 10 bases map to TRBD1. The CDR3 is made up of 17 amino acids. The germline V gene encodes CDR1 SEHNR and CDR2 FQNEAQ (reference sequence). The J segment lost 4 bases and the V segment lost 0 bases, leaving 8 bases of the junction unmatched. Variable domain in full (rest from reference TRBV7-9 and TRBJ1-2): DTGVSQNPRHKITKRGQNVTFRCDPISEHNRLYWYRQTLGQGPEFLTYFQNEAQLEKSRLLSDRFSAERPKGSFSTLEIQRTEQGDSAMYLCASSLAGDRGPIYGYTFGSGTRLTVV.

The chain has TRBV11-1 and TRBJ2-7; TRBD2 matches 8 bases. The J segment lost 3 bases and the V segment lost 0 bases, leaving 4 bases of the junction unmatched. The CDR3 spans 15 residues. Germline-derived CDR1 and CDR2 are SGHAT and FQDESV (reference sequence). The CDR3 here is CASSLAPTSVYEQYF. In DNA, the CDR3 is TGTGCCAGCAGCTTAGCTCCGACTAGCGTCTACGAGCAGTACTTC.

This clone was recorded a few times. The V call is TRBV28, the J call TRBJ1-2; D possibly corresponds to TRBD1 (5 bases). The V end lost 1 base, the J end lost 4 bases, and 10 bases lay between the germline ends. CDR1 is MDHEN and CDR2 is SYDVKM in the germline V gene. CDR3 size: 14 residues. The chain's CDR3 is CASSLSGTFYGYTF. The DNA of the CDR3 is TGTGCCAGCAGTTTATCCGGGACTTTCTATGGCTACACCTTC.

The CDR3 is CASSPVGGLTDTQYF. The CDR3 DNA reads as TGTGCCAGCAGCCCCGTTGGGGGACTGACAGATACGCAGTATTTT. The V call is TRBV9, the J call TRBJ2-3; possibly TRBD2 for D (6 bases). This CDR3 is 15 amino acids long. Germline CDR1 and CDR2: SGDLS and YYNGEE. With 4 bases removed from V and 3 bases from J, the gap between germline ends came to 15 bases.

V gene TRBV12-3 or TRBV12-4 combines with J gene TRBJ1-1; D gene ambiguous. V dropped 2 bases and J dropped 1 base, with 5 bases sitting between them. CDR3 length: 13 residues. The CDR3 nucleotides read TGTGCCAGCAGTTTACAGGAGAACACTGAAGCTTTCTTT. Protein: CASSLQENTEAFF.

The J gene is TRBJ1-5, the V gene TRBV19; D gene unclear. Per germline, CDR1 LNHDA and CDR2 SQIVND (reference sequence). The germline V and J ends were trimmed by 3 bases and 2 bases, with 2 bases remaining between them. The CDR3 has 12 residues. The CDR3 DNA sequence: TGTGCCAGTAGTATCGGCAATCAGCCCCAGCATTTT. This sequence encodes CASSIGNQPQHF.

This chain links TRBV4-1 with TRBJ2-3, with D possibly being TRBD2 (7 bases). CDR1 is MGHRA and CDR2 is YSYEKL in the germline V gene. This CDR3 has 18 residues. V lost 4 bases, J lost 5 bases, and 25 bases lay in between. The CDR3 here is CASSRTPRGGGPKDTQYF. CDR3 nucleotide sequence: TGCGCCAGCAGCCGAACCCCTAGAGGGGGAGGGCCGAAAGATACGCAGTATTTT.

The V call is TRBV24-1, the J call TRBJ2-1; 9 nucleotides match TRBD1. The germline V gene encodes CDR1 KGHDR and CDR2 SFDVKD. The junction had 17 bases not matched to a gene; V was cut back by 4 bases and J by 5 bases. CDR3 size: 19 residues. For the CDR3, the DNA is TGTGCCACCAGTGACCCCACACGGCGGGGACAGGGATCGGACAATGAGCAGTTCTTC. It encodes CATSDPTRRGQGSDNEQFF.

The rearrangement uses TRBV11-2 and TRBJ2-7; no firm D call. V was pared by 3 bases and J by 6 bases, with 9 bases between. Germline assignment: CDR1 SGHAT and CDR2 FQNNGV. This CDR3 is 12 amino acids long. CDR3 nucleotides: TGTGCCAGCAGCTTCCTCCTACGCGAGCAGTACTTC. It yields the protein CASSFLLREQYF.

The chain combines TRBV3-1 (or the pseudogene TRBV3-2) with TRBJ2-7, with 8 bases identical to TRBD1. The V gene end was trimmed by 2 bases and the J gene end by 3 bases; junction bases not matched to a gene: 12. The germline gives CDR1 LGHDT, CDR2 YNNKEL (reference sequence). The CDR3 covers 17 residues. Here the CDR3 reads CASSQQPSGQVGYEQYF. The DNA of the CDR3 is TGTGCCAGCAGCCAACAACCGTCGGGACAGGTCGGCTACGAGCAGTACTTC.

The rearrangement links TRBV7-2 to TRBJ2-3; the D gene is possibly TRBD2 (5 bases). CDR1 and CDR2 from the germline V gene are SGHTA and FQGNSA. V was clipped by 3 bases and J by 0 bases, with 13 bases between them. This CDR3 has 16 residues. The CDR3 DNA is TGTGCCAGCAGCTTCCAGTGGGCTAGCAGCACAGATACGCAGTATTTT. This codes for CASSFQWASSTDTQYF.

The rearrangement uses TRBV2 and TRBJ2-2; D is possibly TRBD1 (6 bases). In germline, CDR1 is SNHLY, CDR2 FYNNEI. The CDR3 spans 13 residues. Trimming left V 5 bases short and J 6 bases short, with 10 bases between. CDR3 coding DNA: TGTGCCAGCAGTCGAGAGGGGGCCGGGGAGCTGTTTTTT. The encoded protein is CASSREGAGELFF.

The V call is TRBV5-4, the J call TRBJ2-7; TRBD1 aligns across 7 bases. Trimming cost V 4 bases and J 6 bases; bases outside gene matches: 7. The CDR3 loop spans 13 amino acids. CDR1 SGHNT and CDR2 YYREEE come from the germline V gene (reference sequence). Here the CDR3 DNA reads TGTGCCAGCAGCCGACAGGGCTTCCGCGAGCAGTACTTC. Encoded protein: CASSRQGFREQYF. The variable domain in full, completed from reference TRBV5-4 and TRBJ2-7, reads ETGVTQSPTHLIKTRGQQVTLRCSSQSGHNTVSWYQQALGQGPQFIFQYYREEENGRGNFPPRFSGLQFPNYSSELNVNALELDDSALYLCASSRQGFREQYFGPGTRLTVT.

The V gene is TRBV19, the J gene TRBJ1-5; the D gene is possibly TRBD1 (6 bases). V lost 6 bases and J 3 bases, leaving 9 bases between the germline ends. There are 13 residues in the CDR3. CDR1 is LNHDA, CDR2 SQIVND, per germline (reference sequence). The CDR3 loop reads CASSGTINQPQHF. CDR3 DNA sequence: TGTGCCAGTAGCGGGACAATCAATCAGCCCCAGCATTTT.

The V and J genes are TRBV30 and TRBJ1-1; no clear D gene. The CDR3 sequence is 12 residues long. V was trimmed by 4 bases and J by 4 bases, leaving 10 bases between them. From germline, CDR1 is GTSNPN and CDR2 SVGIG (reference sequence). The CDR3 here is CAWTLSPTEAFF. In DNA, the CDR3 is TGTGCCTGGACCCTGTCCCCCACTGAAGCTTTCTTT.

The V gene is TRBV6-5, the J gene TRBJ2-7; no clear D gene. Looked up from germline, CDR1 is MNHEY and CDR2 is SVGAGI. V was clipped by 7 bases and J by 3 bases, with 16 bases between them. The CDR3 length is 14 residues. DNA for the CDR3: TGTGCCAGCATGGCCTCAGAAGTTATCTACGAGCAGTACTTC. It codes for CASMASEVIYEQYF.

CDR3 residues: CASSLNTPGNEKLFF. Written as DNA, the CDR3 is TGTGCCAGCAGTTTAAACACCCCAGGCAATGAAAAACTGTTTTTT. This rearrangement joins TRBV27 to TRBJ1-4; D remains unclear. The germline CDR1 and CDR2 sequences are MNHEY and SMNVEV (reference sequence). The CDR3 contains 15 residues. Trimming left V 2 bases short and J 5 bases short, with 12 bases between.

This chain uses TRBV7-9 with TRBJ2-1, with 13 bases matching TRBD2. CDR1 and CDR2 from the germline V gene are SEHNR and FQNEAQ (reference sequence). Trimming at V came to 5 bases and at J to 5 bases, leaving 12 bases not matched to a gene. The CDR3 consists of 18 residues. CDR3 loop: CASSPGLAGVVDHNEQFF. In nucleotides, the CDR3 is TGTGCCAGCAGCCCAGGACTAGCGGGAGTCGTAGACCACAATGAGCAGTTCTTC.

The chain recombines TRBV11-2 with TRBJ2-1, with 9 bases identical to TRBD2. Germline CDR1 SGHAT, CDR2 FQNNGV. The CDR3 runs to 16 residues. J lost 6 bases, V lost 1 base, and 7 bases had no gene match. For the CDR3, the DNA is TGTGCCAGCAGCTTAGCCCTAGCGGGACCCTCCAATGAGCAGTTCTTC. As protein: CASSLALAGPSNEQFF.